Listed below are T cell receptor beta chains from one sample, sequenced in a study of T cell responses to AZD1222 COVID-19 vaccine. Profiling relied on immunoSEQ multiplex PCR, and the TCRdb table lists in-frame clones only, not all of them. The sample consists of about 86,000 clones, roughly nine tenths of them appearing once. The starting material was peripheral blood, obtained on day 0 of AZD1222 vaccination. The receptor source for this set is an adult in good health. Both conserved end residues are part of each CDR3. D genes are given only for firm matches. Clone sizes are given selectively: once, few, many, or a class where the clone is expanded.

d_call	v_call	j_call	clone_size	cdr3_nt	cdr3_aa
TRBD1	TRBV28	TRBJ1-4	NA	TGTGCCAGCAGTTTATCAGGGACAGTTAATGAAAAACTGTTTTTT	CASSLSGTVNEKLFF
TRBD2	TRBV19	TRBJ2-1	once	TGTGCCAGTAGTAAGGGGGGAGTAGCGGGAATTAATGAGCAGTTCTTC	CASSKGGVAGINEQFF
TRBD2	TRBV7-2	TRBJ2-1	NA	TGTGCCAGCAGCTTAACTAGCGGGGGCTACAATGAGCAGTTCTTC	CASSLTSGGYNEQFF
NA	TRBV27	TRBJ2-6	NA	TGTGCCAGCAGTCCCGGGACACCCTTCTCTGGGGCCAACGTCCTGACTTTC	CASSPGTPFSGANVLTF
NA	TRBV28	TRBJ1-1	NA	TGTGCCAGCATTGAAGCCGGGACTGAAGCTTTCTTT	CASIEAGTEAFF
NA	TRBV19	TRBJ1-1	NA	TGTGCCAGTAGTATCGCGGCGAACACTGAAGCTTTCTTT	CASSIAANTEAFF
TRBD2	TRBV10-1	TRBJ2-2	NA	TGCGCCAGCCGGGGGGAGGGCCCCGGGGAGCTGTTTTTT	CASRGEGPGELFF
TRBD2	TRBV5-1	TRBJ2-7	NA	TGCGCCAGCAGCTTGACTAGCGGGAGGGAAGAGCAGTACTTC	CASSLTSGREEQYF
TRBD1	TRBV15	TRBJ1-2	NA	TGTGCCACCAGCAGAGATCCGGGCGGGACAGGGTTTGCTGGCTACACCTTC	CATSRDPGGTGFAGYTF
TRBD2	TRBV5-6	TRBJ2-7	NA	TGTGCCAGCAGCTTGCGGACTAGCGCCTCCTACGAGCAGTACTTC	CASSLRTSASYEQYF
NA	TRBV2	TRBJ1-2	NA	TGTGCCAGCAGTGAACGGGTGGGCTACACCTTC	CASSERVGYTF
NA	TRBV4-1	TRBJ2-1	few	TGCGCCAGCAGCCTCAGGATGACTAGAAAGTGGGACAATGAGCAGTTCTTC	CASSLRMTRKWDNEQFF
TRBD1	TRBV11-2	TRBJ1-2	NA	TGTGCCAGCAGCGTAGGGACAGGGAGAGGCTACACCTTC	CASSVGTGRGYTF
NA	TRBV21-1	TRBJ1-1	NA	TGTGCCAGCAGCAAAGTAAGTGGACAGGGGCCTCAAGAAGCTTTCTTT	CASSKVSGQGPQEAFF
NA	TRBV4-2	TRBJ1-5	NA	TGTGCCAGCAGCCAAGACAAATTGACAGGAAATCAGCCCCAGCATTTT	CASSQDKLTGNQPQHF
TRBD1	TRBV7-9	TRBJ1-2	NA	TGTGCCAGCAGCCCCAAGGGACAGGGCTCCTTAGCTAACTATGGCTACACCTTC	CASSPKGQGSLANYGYTF
NA	TRBV2	TRBJ2-7	NA	TGTGCCAGCAGTCGTGGACCCGTGGGCGGGTTTTACGAGCAGTACTTC	CASSRGPVGGFYEQYF
NA	TRBV19	TRBJ1-2	NA	TGTGCCAGTAGTATCGAAAGGGATCGTGGCTACACCTTC	CASSIERDRGYTF
NA	TRBV19	TRBJ2-3	NA	TGTGCCAGTAGGGACTACCCAGATACGCAGTATTTT	CASRDYPDTQYF
NA	TRBV27	TRBJ2-7	NA	TGTGCCAGCAGCATGGCAGGGGATCCCTCCTACGAGCAGTACTTC	CASSMAGDPSYEQYF
NA	TRBV6-5	TRBJ1-1	NA	TGTGCCAGCGGAAGACAGGTTAACACTGAAGCTTTCTTT	CASGRQVNTEAFF
TRBD2	TRBV4-3	TRBJ2-1	NA	TGCGCCAGCAGCCAAGACCGGGGGGGCAGTAATCGGAATGAGCAGTTCTTC	CASSQDRGGSNRNEQFF
NA	TRBV5-1	TRBJ1-3	NA	TGCGCCAGCAGCTTGGGTGGGAGTCCGTCCTTCAGCTCTGGAAACACCATATATTTT	CASSLGGSPSFSSGNTIYF
NA	TRBV28	TRBJ2-1	NA	TGTGCCAGCAGTTTAGGAAACGGGATCTCCTACAATGAGCAGTTCTTC	CASSLGNGISYNEQFF
TRBD1	TRBV11-2	TRBJ2-7	NA	TGTGCCAGCAGCCGGGGACAGGGGTTTAACGAGCAGTACTTC	CASSRGQGFNEQYF
NA	TRBV4-1	TRBJ2-6	NA	TGCGCCAGCAGCCAAGATCTCGGGGTAGGGGCTGGGGCCAACGTCCTGACTTTC	CASSQDLGVGAGANVLTF
NA	TRBV7-9	TRBJ1-2	NA	TGTGCCAGCAGCTCCACTGACAGCCTTTTCAGCTATGGCTACACCTTC	CASSSTDSLFSYGYTF
TRBD1	TRBV18	TRBJ1-1	NA	TGTGCCAGCTCACCACTAGGACAGGGGGCCGCTGAAGCTTTCTTT	CASSPLGQGAAEAFF
TRBD2	TRBV3-1/TRBV3-2	TRBJ2-1	NA	TGTGCCAGCAGCCACCGGGGGGAGTACAATGAGCAGTTCTTC	CASSHRGEYNEQFF
NA	TRBV9	TRBJ2-3	NA	TGTGCCAGCTCCGTCGTGACAGATACGCAGTATTTT	CASSVVTDTQYF
NA	TRBV4-1	TRBJ1-4	NA	TGCGCCAGCAGCCAAGCCCGGGACAAAACTAATGAAAAACTGTTTTTT	CASSQARDKTNEKLFF